Detailed here is one T cell receptor beta chain. This sample stems from a study of OX40 agonist ivuxolimab in advanced cancers. Study-level information: The dose of intravenous ivuxolimab that patients received every 2 weeks ranged from 0.01 to 10 mg/kg.

The V and J ends lost 4 bases and 4 bases respectively, with 7 bases between them. The V gene's germline CDR1 is LGHNA and CDR2 YNFKEQ. The CDR3 contains 12 residues. This table comes from immunoSEQ multiplex PCR, and its TCRdb copy is limited to in-frame clones, with some not included. The data contain tens of thousands of clones, just over 85% of them seen just once; the ten biggest clones take up about 0.88%. This TCR was sampled from an adult with an advanced solid tumor such as melanoma, head and neck, liver or kidney cancer. The chain links TRBV4-2 to TRBJ1-1; no definite D call. The sample here was CD4+ or CD8+ T cells sorted from blood, taken in a trial of the OX40 agonist ivuxolimab. CDR3 nucleotides: TGTGCCAGCAGCCCCCTTGGCACTGAAGCTTTCTTT. Its translation is CASSPLGTEAFF.